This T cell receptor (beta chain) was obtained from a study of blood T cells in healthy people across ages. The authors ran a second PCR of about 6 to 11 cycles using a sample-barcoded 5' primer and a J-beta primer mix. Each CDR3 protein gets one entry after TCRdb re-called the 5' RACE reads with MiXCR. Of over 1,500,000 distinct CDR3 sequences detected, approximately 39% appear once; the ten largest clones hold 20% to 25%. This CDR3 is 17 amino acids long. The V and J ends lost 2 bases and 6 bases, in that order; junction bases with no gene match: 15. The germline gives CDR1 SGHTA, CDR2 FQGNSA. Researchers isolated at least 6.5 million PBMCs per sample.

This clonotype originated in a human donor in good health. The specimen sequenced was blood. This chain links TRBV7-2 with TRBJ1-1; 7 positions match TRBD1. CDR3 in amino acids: CASSLLRQGGRRSEAFF. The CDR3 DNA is TGTGCCAGCAGCTTATTACGACAGGGTGGTCGTAGGTCTGAAGCTTTCTTT.